This T cell receptor beta chain originates from a study of T cells in localized non-small cell lung cancer. Study observations and caveats: Uninvolved adjacent lung had the highest recorded T cell clonality, with tumor below it.

Some clones are missing from TCRdb's copy, which holds only in-frame ones; the method was immunoSEQ multiplex PCR. Of 30,000 to 35,000 clones listed, less than 90% are singletons. In regard to this clone: What it binds is unknown.

The CDR3 covers 12 residues. Germline V gene data show CDR1 as MNHEY and CDR2 as SMNVEV (reference sequence). Trimming cost V 6 bases and J 8 bases, with 13 bases left between them. The starting material was peripheral blood, obtained before any cancer treatment. The receptor was isolated from a female donor older than 55 with stage I lung adenocarcinoma. The gene calls are TRBV27 and TRBJ1-2; tentative D call: TRBD1 (6 bases). Here the CDR3 reads CASRTNRVGYTF. DNA of the CDR3: TGTGCCAGCAGGACGAACAGGGTCGGCTACACCTTC.